This TCR beta chain was sequenced for a study of blood T cell repertoires in COVID-19. At the level of the study: The study drew acute and convalescent COVID-19 samples from the United States, Italy and Spain. Sources were T cells, B-cell-depleted T cells, or PBMCs; the material itself was cDNA or gDNA.

As processed by the authors: It was from reference gene primer amplification that nucleated cell counts were estimated. Some clones are missing from TCRdb's copy, which holds only in-frame ones; the method was immunoSEQ multiplex PCR. The V and J calls and the clone size are those of that table, but D and trimming were determined from the DNA. The sample has under 200,000 clones; roughly 87% are singletons. Trimming removed 6 bases from V and 0 bases from J; junction bases left unmatched: 17. CDR3 length: 20 residues. Germline V gene data show CDR1 as MNHEY and CDR2 as SMNVEV (reference sequence). Sequencing used peripheral blood. The chain uses TRBV27 and TRBJ1-5, with 10 bases matching TRBD1. This receptor was obtained from a woman aged 60 to 75 who had recovered from COVID-19. In DNA form, the CDR3 reads TGTGCCAGCAGGCCCCAGTCTCTGGGACAGGGGACCTATAGCAATCAGCCCCAGCATTTT. Translated, it gives CASRPQSLGQGTYSNQPQHF.